This T cell receptor beta chain was sequenced for a study of blood T cell repertoires in COVID-19. Across the study: The United States, Italy and Spain provided the acute and convalescent COVID-19 samples. PBMCs, B-cell-depleted T cells, or T cells provided the cDNA or gDNA that made up the material.

Germline-derived CDR1 and CDR2 are SGHTA and FQGNSA. This CDR3 has 16 residues. V lost 3 bases to trimming and J lost 7 bases; unmatched junction nucleotides: 8. In the original processing: Reference gene primers were amplified, and this amplification served to estimate nucleated cell counts. Produced via immunoSEQ multiplex PCR; TCRdb's table is partial and in-frame only. From that table come the V and J calls and clone size; the DNA was used to work out D and trimming. This sample yields approximately 150,000 clones, of which about 86% are seen a single time; 8.5% to 9% belongs to the top ten. The genes are TRBV7-2 and TRBJ2-3; TRBD2 agrees at 12 bases. Source material: peripheral blood. The sequence was obtained from a woman aged 50 to 65 with active or convalescent COVID-19. The CDR3 region has the DNA TGTGCCAGCAGCTTGGTGACTAGCGGGAGATGGAATACGCAGTATTTT. Protein: CASSLVTSGRWNTQYF.